This TCR beta chain appears in the sequencing data of a study of blood T cell repertoires in COVID-19. In the study overall: Specimens from acute and convalescent COVID-19 originated in the United States, Italy and Spain. PBMCs, B-cell-depleted T cells, or T cells were the source of the cDNA or gDNA that made up the material.

Original handling: The authors estimated nucleated cell counts from reference gene primer amplification. Clones were read by immunoSEQ multiplex PCR, and TCRdb kept only the in-frame ones, dropping some. V and J calls and clone size are given by that table; D and trimming were obtained from the DNA. The sample gives 15,000 to 25,000 clones, about four fifths of which show up once; roughly three fifths is in the top ten. Trimming stripped 2 bases from V and 1 base from J, with 9 bases between. CDR3 length: 14 residues. Germline CDR1 SGHRS, CDR2 YFSETQ. Sequencing used peripheral blood. This sequence originates from a man older than 75 with acute or convalescent COVID-19. The chain links TRBV5-1 to TRBJ1-1; a weak D match, TRBD1 (6 bases). CDR3 region: CASSFSGENTEAFF. CDR3 nucleotide sequence: TGCGCCAGCAGCTTTTCAGGGGAGAACACTGAAGCTTTCTTT.